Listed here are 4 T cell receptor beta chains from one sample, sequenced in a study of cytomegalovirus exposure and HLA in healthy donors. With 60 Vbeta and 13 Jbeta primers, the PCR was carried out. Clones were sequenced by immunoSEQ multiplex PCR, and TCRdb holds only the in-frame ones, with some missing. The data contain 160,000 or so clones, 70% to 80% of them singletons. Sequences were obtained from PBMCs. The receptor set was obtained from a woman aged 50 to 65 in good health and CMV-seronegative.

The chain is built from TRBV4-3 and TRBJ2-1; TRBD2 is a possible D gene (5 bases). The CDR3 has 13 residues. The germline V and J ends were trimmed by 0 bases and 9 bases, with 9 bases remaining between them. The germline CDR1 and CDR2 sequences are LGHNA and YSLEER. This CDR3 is CASSQDIRGEQFF. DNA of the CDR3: TGCGCCAGCAGCCAAGATATTCGGGGTGAGCAGTTCTTC.

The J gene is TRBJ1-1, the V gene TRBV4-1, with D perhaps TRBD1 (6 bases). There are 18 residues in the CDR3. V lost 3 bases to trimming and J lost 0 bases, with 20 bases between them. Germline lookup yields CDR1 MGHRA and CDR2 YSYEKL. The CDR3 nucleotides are TGCGCCAGCAGCCAGACAGGACGGAGGCGTATCATGAACACTGAAGCTTTCTTT. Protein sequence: CASSQTGRRRIMNTEAFF.

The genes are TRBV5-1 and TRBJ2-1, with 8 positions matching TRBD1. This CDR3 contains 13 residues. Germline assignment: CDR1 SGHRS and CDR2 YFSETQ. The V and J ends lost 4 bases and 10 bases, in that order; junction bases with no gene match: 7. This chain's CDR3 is CASSPDRAREQFF. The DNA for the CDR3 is TGCGCCAGCAGCCCGGACAGGGCCAGGGAGCAGTTCTTC.

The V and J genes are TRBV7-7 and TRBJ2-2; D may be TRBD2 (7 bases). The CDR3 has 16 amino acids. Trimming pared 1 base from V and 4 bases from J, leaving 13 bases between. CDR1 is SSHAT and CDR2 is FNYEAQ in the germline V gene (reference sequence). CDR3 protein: CASSLEGGGVTGELFF. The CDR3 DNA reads TGTGCCAGCAGCTTAGAGGGCGGGGGCGTCACCGGGGAGCTGTTTTTT.